The next 22 T cell receptor beta chains were all read from a single sample in a study of vaccination and CD4 T cells after COVID-19. Sample treatment: approximately 11-day PBMC culture with coronavirus spike peptide pools or control peptides (ViraFEST assay). Oncomine TCR Beta short-read sequencing was applied to DNA from cultured CD4+ T cells. TCRdb reprocessed the PCR reads via MiXCR and lists one record per CDR3 protein. The profile shows around 14,000 distinct CDR3 sequences, approximately 35% of them singletons. Their recognized antigens are unknown. The sample taken for sequencing was cultured CD4+ T cells from blood. The receptors here all came from a human donor with COVID-19.

This clonotype was observed a few times. The genes are TRBV27 and TRBJ1-5; no reliable D call. Trimming took 3 bases from V and 0 from J, leaving 6 bases between them. The germline CDR1 and CDR2 sequences are MNHEY and SMNVEV (reference sequence). The CDR3 is 14 amino acids. DNA for the CDR3: TGTGCCAGCAGTTTCCACGGTAGCAATCAGCCCCAGCATTTT. Its protein is CASSFHGSNQPQHF.

A few counts support this clonotype. The J gene is TRBJ1-1, the V gene TRBV14; D gene unclear. Germline-derived CDR1 and CDR2 are SGHDN and FVKESK. The length of the CDR3 is 13 residues. Deletions cut 0 bases from V and 5 bases from J, with 7 bases between. The CDR3 loop is CASSQDRGTEAFF. The DNA of the CDR3 is TGTGCCAGCAGCCAAGATCGTGGGACTGAAGCTTTCTTT. Filled out from reference TRBV14 and TRBJ1-1, the complete variable domain reads EAGVTQFPSHSVIEKGQTVTLRCDPISGHDNLYWYRRVMGKEIKFLLHFVKESKQDESGMPNNRFLAERTGGTYSTLKVQPAELEDSGVYFCASSQDRGTEAFFGQGTRLTVV.

This clonotype was observed a single time. The V gene is TRBV5-1, the J gene TRBJ2-5; D is perhaps TRBD1 or TRBD2 (5 bases each). Germline lookup yields CDR1 SGHRS and CDR2 YFSETQ. The CDR3 covers 15 residues. The germline V and J ends were trimmed by 0 bases and 5 bases, with 14 bases remaining between them. The CDR3 loop is CASSLVRGGQETQYF. Here the CDR3 DNA reads TGCGCCAGCAGCTTGGTGAGGGGTGGCCAGGAGACCCAGTACTTC.

This clonotype was picked up a small number of times. The chain is built from TRBV20-1 and TRBJ1-4, with 10 bases identical to TRBD1. Germline values: CDR1 DFQATT, CDR2 SNEGSKA (reference sequence). The length of the CDR3 is 14 residues. Germline trimming cut 6 bases from V and 7 bases from J; bases unmatched to any gene: 8. Here the CDR3 DNA reads TGCAGTGCAAACGCAGGGACAGGGGTTGAAAAACTGTTTTTT. This gives the protein CSANAGTGVEKLFF.

The gene calls are TRBV6-5 and TRBJ1-1; D unclear. The CDR3 is 16 residues long. Looked up from germline, CDR1 is MNHEY and CDR2 is SVGAGI. V dropped 0 bases and J dropped 3 bases, with 14 bases sitting between them. CDR3 in amino acids: CASSYSNPRFDTEAFF. The CDR3 region has the DNA TGTGCCAGCAGTTACTCCAACCCTCGGTTTGACACTGAAGCTTTCTTT.

This clonotype has more than one count but fewer than ten. This rearrangement joins TRBV2 to TRBJ2-2; TRBD1 agrees at 11 bases. This CDR3 region has 16 residues. The germline V gene encodes CDR1 SNHLY and CDR2 FYNNEI. V dropped 4 bases and J dropped 4; count of bases not matched to a gene: 5. CDR3 in DNA: TGTGCCAGCAGTGGGGACAGGGGGTTGGGCACCGGGGAGCTGTTTTTT. Protein product: CASSGDRGLGTGELFF.

This clonotype has a handful of counts. The chain carries TRBV6-1 and TRBJ1-4; 8 positions match TRBD1. The CDR3 runs to 14 residues. Per germline, CDR1 MNHNS and CDR2 SASEGT. After removal of 7 bases from V and 8 bases from J, the junction contained 9 bases not matched to a gene. The CDR3 region is CASNRTGFVEKLFF. CDR3 nucleotide sequence: TGTGCCAGCAACCGGACAGGGTTTGTAGAAAAACTGTTTTTT.

The chain is built from TRBV7-9 and TRBJ2-1, with 10 positions matching TRBD2. Germline V lookup: CDR1 SEHNR, CDR2 FQNEAQ (reference sequence). V was clipped by 3 bases and J by 6 bases; unmatched bases: 5. CDR3 length: 15 amino acids. This CDR3 reads CASSFFSGGPNEQFF. The CDR3 nucleotides read TGTGCCAGCAGCTTTTTTAGCGGGGGGCCCAATGAGCAGTTCTTC.

This clonotype appeared a few times. V gene TRBV4-1 combines with J gene TRBJ1-5, with D perhaps matching TRBD1 (5 bases). The CDR3 is 15 amino acids. V lost 1 base to trimming and J lost 2 bases, with 9 bases between them. The germline V gene has CDR1 MGHRA and CDR2 YSYEKL. CDR3 in amino acids: CASSQGQGGNQPQHF. The CDR3, as DNA: TGCGCCAGCAGCCAAGGGCAGGGAGGCAATCAGCCCCAGCATTTT.

The chain uses TRBV11-3 and TRBJ2-5, with 7 bases matching TRBD2. V lost 5 bases, J lost 4 bases, and 13 bases stayed unmatched. CDR3 length: 16 amino acids. Germline CDR1 is SGHNT and CDR2 is YENEEA. For the CDR3, the DNA is TGTGCCAGCAGCCCCTGGGCGGGGGTCGGTACAGAGACCCAGTACTTC. Residues: CASSPWAGVGTETQYF.

This clonotype was seen a handful of times. This chain connects TRBV6-1 to TRBJ1-5; perhaps TRBD1 as D (6 bases). CDR1 and CDR2 from the germline V gene are MNHNS and SASEGT. Trimming removed 7 bases from V and 5 bases from J, with 12 bases in between. The CDR3 has 13 residues. The DNA for the CDR3 is TGTGCCAGCATACAGGGATACGATCAGCCCCAGCATTTT. Encoded protein: CASIQGYDQPQHF.

The CDR3 loop reads CASTNEGNSGNTIYF. The CDR3 DNA sequence: TGTGCCAGCACCAACGAGGGAAACTCTGGAAACACCATATATTTT. The chain combines TRBV6-1 with TRBJ1-3; D is unresolved. The length of the CDR3 is 15 residues. V lost 7 bases to trimming and J lost 0 bases, with 13 bases between them. Germline V gene sequence: CDR1 MNHNS, CDR2 SASEGT.

This clonotype was detected a few times. This chain's CDR3 is CASSESQISTDTQYF. As DNA, the CDR3 is TGTGCCAGCAGTGAATCACAGATCAGCACAGATACGCAGTATTTT. The chain combines TRBV2 with TRBJ2-3; unclear D gene. Germline values: CDR1 SNHLY, CDR2 FYNNEI. CDR3 length: 15 amino acids. V lost 2 bases, J lost 0 bases, and 9 bases lay in between.

This chain uses TRBV10-3 with TRBJ2-5; 12 bases map to TRBD2. Germline loops: CDR1 ENHRY, CDR2 SYGVKD. The CDR3 is made up of 16 amino acids. V lost 6 bases, J lost 4 bases, and 9 bases stayed unmatched. This CDR3 reads CAIRPTRTSGAETQYF. The CDR3 region has the DNA TGTGCCATCAGGCCCACCCGGACTAGCGGGGCAGAGACCCAGTACTTC.

The V call is TRBV7-2, the J call TRBJ1-1; D remains unclear. The V gene's germline CDR1 is SGHTA and CDR2 FQGNSA. The CDR3 is made up of 12 amino acids. V was clipped by 5 bases and J by 5 bases, with 9 bases between them. The CDR3 DNA is TGTGCCAGCAGCCTCACGAGGACTGAAGCTTTCTTT. Amino acid sequence: CASSLTRTEAFF.

Details on this clonotype: Without the conserved terminal phenylalanine or tryptophan, this CDR3 likely stems from a read error. The chain employs TRBV27 and TRBJ2-2; TRBD1 might be the D (7 bases). The CDR3 totals 15 residues. CDR1 is MNHEY, CDR2 SMNVEV, per germline (reference sequence). V lost 6 bases, J lost 7 bases, and 18 bases lay in between. The CDR3 coding sequence is TGTGCCAGCAGCTCGCAGGGGGGTACCAGCGGGGAGCTGTTTTAT. Its protein product is CASSSQGGTSGELFY.

This clonotype was detected only a few times. J is TRBJ1-2 and V is TRBV18, with D possibly TRBD1 on 6 matching bases. Germline V gives CDR1 KGHSH, CDR2 LQKENI. Trimming took 3 bases from V and 5 from J, leaving 13 bases between them. This CDR3 is built from 14 residues. CDR3 nucleotide sequence: TGTGCCAGCTCACCCTCTGGAGGGGGTTATGGCTACACCTTC. Translation gives CASSPSGGGYGYTF.

In this sample, this clonotype turned up once. The genes are TRBV29-1 and TRBJ2-3; possible D gene TRBD2, 6 bases. CDR3 length: 14 amino acids. CDR1 and CDR2 (germline): SQVTM, ANQGSEA. Trimming left V 7 bases short and J 6 bases short, with 20 bases between. This chain's CDR3 is CSEKLAGSSDTQYF. CDR3 in DNA: TGCAGCGAGAAGCTGGCGGGGAGCAGTGATACGCAGTATTTT.

The chain links TRBV6-5 to TRBJ2-5; D is ambiguous. Germline V CDR1 and CDR2: MNHEY, SVGAGI. Trimming shortened V by 2 bases and J by 2 bases, and 0 bases separated the two germline ends. This CDR3 has 11 amino acids. CDR3 in amino acids: CASSYQETQYF. The CDR3 DNA follows: TGTGCCAGCAGTTACCAAGAGACCCAGTACTTC.

This clonotype has a handful of counts. The chain uses TRBV7-9 and TRBJ1-1; possibly TRBD1 for D (5 bases). Trimming cost V 5 bases and J 8 bases, with 12 bases left between them. Germline values: CDR1 SEHNR, CDR2 FQNEAQ (reference sequence). This CDR3 has 12 residues. CDR3 protein: CASSPSGREAFF. The DNA of the CDR3 is TGTGCCAGCAGCCCCTCGGGGCGGGAAGCTTTCTTT.

This clonotype was observed a few times. The chain combines TRBV21-1 with TRBJ1-2; the D call of TRBD1 is as the table states it, not checked on the DNA. TRBV21-1 is annotated as a pseudogene. The length of the CDR3 is 14 residues. The CDR3 sequence: CASSKADRGYGYTF. In DNA form, the CDR3 reads TGTGCCAGCAGCAAAGCGGACAGGGGTTATGGCTACACCTTC.

This clonotype has just one count. This sequence joins TRBV12-3 or TRBV12-4 and TRBJ2-1, with 7 bases matching TRBD1. The V and J ends lost 3 bases and 9 bases, in that order; junction bases with no gene match: 5. The CDR3 has 13 amino acids. Written as DNA, the CDR3 is TGTGCCAGCAGTTTTCAAGGGGGCGGTGAGCAGTTCTTC. Its translation: CASSFQGGGEQFF.